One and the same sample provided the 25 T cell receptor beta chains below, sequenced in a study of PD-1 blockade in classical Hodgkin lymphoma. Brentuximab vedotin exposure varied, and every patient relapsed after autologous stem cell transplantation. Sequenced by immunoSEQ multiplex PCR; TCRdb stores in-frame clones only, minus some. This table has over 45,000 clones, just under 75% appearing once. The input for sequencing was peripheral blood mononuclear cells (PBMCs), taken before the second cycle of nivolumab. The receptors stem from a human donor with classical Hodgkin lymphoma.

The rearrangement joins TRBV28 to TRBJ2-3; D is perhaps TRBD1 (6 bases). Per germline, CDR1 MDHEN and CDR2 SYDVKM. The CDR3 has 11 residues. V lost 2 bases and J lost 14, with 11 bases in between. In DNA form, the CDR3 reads TGTGCCAGCAGTTTAGCAGGGGCTTTGTATTTT. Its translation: CASSLAGALYF.

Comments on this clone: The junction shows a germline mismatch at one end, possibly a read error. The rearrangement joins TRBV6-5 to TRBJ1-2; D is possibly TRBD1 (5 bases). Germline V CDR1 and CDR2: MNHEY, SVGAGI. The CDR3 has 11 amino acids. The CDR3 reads CASSYSTARYF. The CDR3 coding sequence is TGTGCCAGCAGTTACTCGACAGCACGCTACTTC.

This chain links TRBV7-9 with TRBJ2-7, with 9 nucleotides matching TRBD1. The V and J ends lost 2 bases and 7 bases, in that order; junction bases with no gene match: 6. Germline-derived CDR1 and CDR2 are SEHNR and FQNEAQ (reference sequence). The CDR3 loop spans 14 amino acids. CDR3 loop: CASSLTGTGSEQYF. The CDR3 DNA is TGTGCCAGCAGCTTAACCGGGACAGGGAGTGAGCAGTACTTC.

The CDR3 DNA reads as TGTGCCAGCAGCTTAGGAGGGGGTGGAGAAAAACTGTTTTTT. Its translation: CASSLGGGGEKLFF. V and J are TRBV7-9 and TRBJ1-4, with a tentative D call TRBD1 (6 bases). The CDR3 consists of 14 residues. Trimming removed 1 base at V and 8 bases at J, with 11 bases between. Germline V gene lookup returns CDR1 SEHNR and CDR2 FQNEAQ (reference sequence).

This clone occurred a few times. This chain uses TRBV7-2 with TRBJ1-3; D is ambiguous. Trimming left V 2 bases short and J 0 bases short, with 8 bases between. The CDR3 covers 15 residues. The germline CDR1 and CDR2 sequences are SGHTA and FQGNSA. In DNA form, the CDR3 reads TGTGCCAGCAGCTTAACTCACGTCTCTGGAAACACCATATATTTT. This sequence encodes CASSLTHVSGNTIYF.

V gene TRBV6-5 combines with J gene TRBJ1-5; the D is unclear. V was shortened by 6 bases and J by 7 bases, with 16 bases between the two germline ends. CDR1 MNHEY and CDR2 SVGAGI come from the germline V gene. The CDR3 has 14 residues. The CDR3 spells CASSPVSTAQPQHF. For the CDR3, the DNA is TGTGCCAGCAGCCCGGTCTCCACCGCCCAGCCCCAGCATTTT.

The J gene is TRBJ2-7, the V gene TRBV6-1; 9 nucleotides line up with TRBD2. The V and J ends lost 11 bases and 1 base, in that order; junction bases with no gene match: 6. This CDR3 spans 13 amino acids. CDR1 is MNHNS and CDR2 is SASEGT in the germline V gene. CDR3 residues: CAAAGGVSYEQYF. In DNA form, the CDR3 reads TGTGCCGCAGCGGGGGGAGTTTCCTACGAGCAGTACTTC.

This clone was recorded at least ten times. CDR3 in DNA: TGTGCCAGCAGTTTCGCACAGGGGGCGATCACTGAAGCTTTCTTT. Translation gives CASSFAQGAITEAFF. The chain joins TRBV6-5 to TRBJ1-1; 9 bases line up with TRBD1. The CDR3 is made up of 15 amino acids. Germline CDR1 is MNHEY and CDR2 is SVGAGI. V gave up 4 bases and J gave up 4 bases; unmatched junction bases: 7.

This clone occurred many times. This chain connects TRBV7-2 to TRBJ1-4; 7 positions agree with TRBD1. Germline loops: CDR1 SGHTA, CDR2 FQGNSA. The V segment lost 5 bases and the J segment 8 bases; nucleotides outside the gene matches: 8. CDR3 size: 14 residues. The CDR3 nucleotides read TGTGCCAGCAGCCCCGACAGGGCAGCGGAAAAACTGTTTTTT. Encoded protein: CASSPDRAAEKLFF.

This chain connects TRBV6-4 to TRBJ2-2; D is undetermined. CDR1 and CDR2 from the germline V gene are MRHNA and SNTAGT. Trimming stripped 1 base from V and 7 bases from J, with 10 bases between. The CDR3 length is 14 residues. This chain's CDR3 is CASSDYRTRGELFF. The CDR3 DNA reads TGTGCCAGCAGTGACTATCGAACCCGCGGGGAGCTGTTTTTT.

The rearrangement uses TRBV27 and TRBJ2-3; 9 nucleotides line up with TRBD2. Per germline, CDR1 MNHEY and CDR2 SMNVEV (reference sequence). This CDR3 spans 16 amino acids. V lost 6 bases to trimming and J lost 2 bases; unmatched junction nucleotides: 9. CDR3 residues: CASSPIAGALTDTQYF. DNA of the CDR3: TGTGCCAGCAGCCCAATAGCGGGGGCACTCACAGATACGCAGTATTTT.

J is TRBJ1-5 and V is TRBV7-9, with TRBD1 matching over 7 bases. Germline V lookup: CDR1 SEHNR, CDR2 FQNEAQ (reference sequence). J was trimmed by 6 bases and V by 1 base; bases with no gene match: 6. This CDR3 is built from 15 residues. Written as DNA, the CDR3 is TGTGCCAGCAGCTTAGAGGGGGCCATGGGTCAGCCCCAGCATTTT. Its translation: CASSLEGAMGQPQHF.

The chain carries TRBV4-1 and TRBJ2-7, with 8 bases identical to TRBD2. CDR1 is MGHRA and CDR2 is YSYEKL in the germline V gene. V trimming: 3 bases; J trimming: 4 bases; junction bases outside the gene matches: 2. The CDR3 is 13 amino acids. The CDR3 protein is CASSHGTSYEQYF. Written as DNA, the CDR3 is TGCGCCAGCAGCCACGGGACTAGTTACGAGCAGTACTTC.

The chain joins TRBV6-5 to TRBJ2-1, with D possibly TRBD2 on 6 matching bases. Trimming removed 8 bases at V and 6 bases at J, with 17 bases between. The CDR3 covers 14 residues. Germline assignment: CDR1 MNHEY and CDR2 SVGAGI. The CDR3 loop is CASSGTPEVNEQFF. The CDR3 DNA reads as TGTGCCAGCTCCGGGACTCCTGAGGTCAATGAGCAGTTCTTC.

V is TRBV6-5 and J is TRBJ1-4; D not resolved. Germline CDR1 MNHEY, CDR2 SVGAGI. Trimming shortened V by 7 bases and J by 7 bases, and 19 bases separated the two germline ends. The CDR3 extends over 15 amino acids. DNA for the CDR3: TGTGCCAGCACCCGGAGGGCTACCTATTCTGAAAAACTGTTTTTT. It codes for CASTRRATYSEKLFF.

The CDR3 region has the DNA TGTGCCAGCAGTGGGGGGCGAGGAGGGAGGGCCCAGGACCTCTCCTACGAGCAGTACTTC. It encodes CASSGGRGGRAQDLSYEQYF. The chain recombines TRBV6-1 with TRBJ2-7; weak D call: TRBD2 (7 bases). The length of the CDR3 is 20 residues. Trimming removed 4 bases from V and 0 bases from J, with 28 bases in between. Germline V CDR1 and CDR2: MNHNS, SASEGT.

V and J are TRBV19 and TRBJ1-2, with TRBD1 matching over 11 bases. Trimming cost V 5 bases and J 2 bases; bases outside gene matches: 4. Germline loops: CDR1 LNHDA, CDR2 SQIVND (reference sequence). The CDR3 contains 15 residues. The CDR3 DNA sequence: TGTGCCAGTAGTTTGAGGACAGGGGGCAACTATGGCTACACCTTC. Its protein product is CASSLRTGGNYGYTF.

CDR3 DNA sequence: TGCGCCAGCAGTGAGTCAAGGACCCCCAGCTCCTACGAGCAGTACTTC. It translates to CASSESRTPSSYEQYF. The chain joins TRBV10-1 to TRBJ2-7; no reliable D call. V shed 0 bases and J shed 0 bases, with 12 bases lying between them. The CDR3 consists of 16 residues. The germline V gene encodes CDR1 WNHNN and CDR2 SYGVQD (reference sequence).

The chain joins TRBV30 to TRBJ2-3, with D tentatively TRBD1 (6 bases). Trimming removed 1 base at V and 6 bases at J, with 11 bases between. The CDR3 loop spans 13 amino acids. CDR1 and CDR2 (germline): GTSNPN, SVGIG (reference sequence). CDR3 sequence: CAWSAFQGDTQYF. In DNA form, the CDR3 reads TGTGCCTGGAGTGCCTTTCAGGGGGATACGCAGTATTTT.

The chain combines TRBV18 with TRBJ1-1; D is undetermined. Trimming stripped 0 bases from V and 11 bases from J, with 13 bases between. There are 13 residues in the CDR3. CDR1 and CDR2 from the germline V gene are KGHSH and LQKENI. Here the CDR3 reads CASSPPLLSAAFF. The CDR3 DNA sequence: TGTGCCAGCTCACCACCTCTCCTGTCGGCGGCTTTCTTT. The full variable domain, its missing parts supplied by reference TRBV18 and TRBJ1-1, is NAGVMQNPRHLVRRRGQEARLRCSPMKGHSHVYWYRQLPEEGLKFMVYLQKENIIDESGMPKERFSAEFPKEGPSILRIQQVVRGDSAAYFCASSPPLLSAAFFGQGTRLTVV.

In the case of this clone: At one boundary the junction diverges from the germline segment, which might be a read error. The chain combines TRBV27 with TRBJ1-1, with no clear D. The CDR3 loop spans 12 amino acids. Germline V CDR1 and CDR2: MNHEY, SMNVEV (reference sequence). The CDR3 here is CAGSSALSEAFF. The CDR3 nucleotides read TGTGCCGGCAGTTCCGCGCTTTCTGAAGCTTTCTTT.

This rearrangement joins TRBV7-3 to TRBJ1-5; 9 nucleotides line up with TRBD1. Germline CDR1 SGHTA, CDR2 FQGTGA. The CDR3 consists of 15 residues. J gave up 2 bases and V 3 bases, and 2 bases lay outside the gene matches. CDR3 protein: CASSLTGGGNQPQHF. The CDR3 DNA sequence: TGTGCCAGCAGCTTGACAGGGGGAGGCAATCAGCCCCAGCATTTT.

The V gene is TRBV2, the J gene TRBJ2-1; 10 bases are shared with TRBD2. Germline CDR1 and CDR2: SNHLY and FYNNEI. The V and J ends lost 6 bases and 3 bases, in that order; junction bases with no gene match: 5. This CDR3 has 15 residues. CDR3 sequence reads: CASRKTSGLYNEQFF. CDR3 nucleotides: TGTGCCAGCAGGAAGACTAGCGGGCTCTACAATGAGCAGTTCTTC.

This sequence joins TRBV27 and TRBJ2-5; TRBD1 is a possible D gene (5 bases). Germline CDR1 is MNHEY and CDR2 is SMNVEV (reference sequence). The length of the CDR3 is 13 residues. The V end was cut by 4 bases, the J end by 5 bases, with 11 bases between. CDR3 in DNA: TGTGCCAGCAGTTCAAGGGGAACCGAGACCCAGTACTTC. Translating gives CASSSRGTETQYF.

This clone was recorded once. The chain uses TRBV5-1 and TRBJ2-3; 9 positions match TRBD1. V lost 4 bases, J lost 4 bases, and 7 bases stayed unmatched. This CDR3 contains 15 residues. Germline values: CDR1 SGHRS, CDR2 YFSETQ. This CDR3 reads CASSPPGQGADTQYF. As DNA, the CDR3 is TGCGCCAGCAGCCCCCCGGGACAGGGTGCAGATACGCAGTATTTT. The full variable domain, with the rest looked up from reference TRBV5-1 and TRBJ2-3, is KAGVTQTPRYLIKTRGQQVTLSCSPISGHRSVSWYQQTPGQGLQFLFEYFSETQRNKGNFPGRFSGRQFSNSRSEMNVSTLELGDSALYLCASSPPGQGADTQYFGPGTRLTVL.